This T cell receptor beta chain was found in a study of blood T cell repertoires in COVID-19. Study background: Samples of COVID-19 (acute and convalescent) were obtained from the United States, Italy and Spain. The cDNA or gDNA used as material had been derived from T cells, B-cell-depleted T cells, or PBMCs.

In germline, CDR1 is SNHLY, CDR2 FYNNEI. V was cut by 5 bases and J by 4 bases, with 9 bases left in between. The CDR3 consists of 13 residues. This clone was counted ten times or more. Original processing notes: Reference gene primer amplification yielded estimated nucleated cell counts. Using immunoSEQ multiplex PCR, the repertoire was profiled, and TCRdb retains in-frame clones only, with some absent. V and J calls and clone size are as listed in that table; D and trimming were resolved from the DNA. The sample records a few hundred thousand clones, 70% to 90% being singletons. The V call is TRBV2, the J call TRBJ1-5, with a possible D match to TRBD1 (5 bases). The sequenced sample was peripheral blood. The receptor was isolated from a man in his forties or fifties with acute or convalescent COVID-19. CDR3 nucleotides: TGTGCCAGCAGTCGGGGGGAGAATCAGCCCCAGCATTTT. Translating gives CASSRGENQPQHF.